These T cell receptor beta chains were read from a single sample in a study of shared clonotypes between healthy human individuals. TCRdb's copy holds only in-frame clones and misses some; the assay was immunoSEQ multiplex PCR. Of some 200,000 clones detected, approximately 92% appear once; the ten largest clones hold about 0.067%. Sequencing was performed on naive CD4+ T cells sorted from blood. All receptors derive from a woman in her 30s in good health. The CDR3 runs from the conserved cysteine through the conserved F or W. D genes are given only for firm matches.

V | D | CDR3
TRBV7-9 | TRBD2 | CASSSTLGSSGSYEQYF
TRBV19 | - | CASSRVEAGDQPQHF
TRBV4-1 | - | CASSQSTTGWAGTYEQYF
TRBV6-5 | TRBD2 | CASSPLTSGNNEQFF
TRBV2 | TRBD1 | CASRTTGGNEQYF
TRBV30 | TRBD2 | CAWSPFGLAGAGEQFF
TRBV27 | TRBD1 | CASSPLGTDYGYTF
TRBV5-1 | TRBD1 | CASSFRGQGGEKLFF
TRBV5-4 | TRBD1 | CASSYGTGRSSYEQYF
TRBV5-1 | TRBD2 | CASSLSAGGISGANVLTF
TRBV27 | TRBD2 | CASSPTPGASGSLEQYF
TRBV7-8 | - | CASSPTGSPFSYEQYF
TRBV18 | TRBD2 | CASSHGLAGATGELFF
TRBV5-1 | - | CASSQGPNQPQHF
TRBV7-9 | - | CASSLAWEVRGPPYNEQFF
TRBV5-4 | - | CASSFNVEGGLKQFF
TRBV7-9 | TRBD1 | CASKLQGAGEKLFF
TRBV27 | - | CASSLIGHEQYF
TRBV29-1 | - | CSVIPGGSTQYF
TRBV6-1 | - | CAAKGDTPAYEQYF
TRBV4-1 | TRBD1 | CASSHRDRLQKLYGYTF
TRBV5-1 | - | CASSFGGENQPQHF
TRBV2 | TRBD2 | CASSPQGSGTRSYEQYF
TRBV5-4 | TRBD2 | CASRPGTSGMMGQYF
TRBV7-8 | TRBD2 | CASSYSGRVYNEQFF
TRBV28 | - | CASSFTGRIGNTIYF
TRBV4-1 | - | CASRSPGRGSGELFF
TRBV10-2 | - | CASRPGHYYEQYF
TRBV29-1 | - | CSVAAARGTEAFF
TRBV7-9 | - | CASSLTSRGQYF
TRBV25-1 | TRBD1 | CASSELGAGGDEQFF
TRBV28 | TRBD2 | CASNSGGTNEQFF
TRBV10-3 | TRBD2 | CAIRGRTSGSFDEQFF